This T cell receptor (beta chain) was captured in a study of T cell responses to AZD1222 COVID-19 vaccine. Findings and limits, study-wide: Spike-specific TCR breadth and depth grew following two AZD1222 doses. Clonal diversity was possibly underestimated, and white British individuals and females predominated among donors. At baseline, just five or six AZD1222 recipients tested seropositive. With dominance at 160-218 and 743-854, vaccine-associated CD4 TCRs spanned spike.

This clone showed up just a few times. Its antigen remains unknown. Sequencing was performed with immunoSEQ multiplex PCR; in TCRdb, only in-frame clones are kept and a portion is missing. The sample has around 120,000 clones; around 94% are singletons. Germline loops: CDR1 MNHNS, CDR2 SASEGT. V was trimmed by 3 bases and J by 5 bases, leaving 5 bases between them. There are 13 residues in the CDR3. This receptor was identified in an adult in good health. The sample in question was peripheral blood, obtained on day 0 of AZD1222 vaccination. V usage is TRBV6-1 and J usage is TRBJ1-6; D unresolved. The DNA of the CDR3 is TGTGCCAGCAGTGAGCGGGATAATTCACCCCTCCACTTT. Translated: CASSERDNSPLHF.